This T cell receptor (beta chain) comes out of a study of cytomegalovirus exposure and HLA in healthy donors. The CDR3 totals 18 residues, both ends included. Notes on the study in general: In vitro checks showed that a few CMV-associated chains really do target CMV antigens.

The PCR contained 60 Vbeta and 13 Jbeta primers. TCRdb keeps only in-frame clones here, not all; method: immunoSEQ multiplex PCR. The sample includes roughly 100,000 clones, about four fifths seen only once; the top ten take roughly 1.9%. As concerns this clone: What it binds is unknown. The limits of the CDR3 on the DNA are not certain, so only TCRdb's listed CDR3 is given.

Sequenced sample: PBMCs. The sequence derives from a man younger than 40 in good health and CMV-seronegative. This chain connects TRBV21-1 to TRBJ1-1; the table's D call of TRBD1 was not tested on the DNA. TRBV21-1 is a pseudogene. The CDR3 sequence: CASSKVGAGTGKNTEAFF.